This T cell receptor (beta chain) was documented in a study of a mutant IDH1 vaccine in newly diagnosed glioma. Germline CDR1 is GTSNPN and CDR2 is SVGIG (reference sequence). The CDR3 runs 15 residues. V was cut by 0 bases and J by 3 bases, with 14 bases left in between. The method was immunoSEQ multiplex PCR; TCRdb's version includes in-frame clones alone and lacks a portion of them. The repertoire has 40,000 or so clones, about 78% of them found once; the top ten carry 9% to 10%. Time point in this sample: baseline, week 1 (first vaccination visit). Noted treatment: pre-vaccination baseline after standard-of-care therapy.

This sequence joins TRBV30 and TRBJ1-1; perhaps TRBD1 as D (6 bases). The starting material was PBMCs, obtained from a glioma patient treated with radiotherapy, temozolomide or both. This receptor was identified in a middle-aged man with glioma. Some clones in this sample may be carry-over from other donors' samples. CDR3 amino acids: CAWSVLTGTYTEAFF. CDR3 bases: TGTGCCTGGAGTGTCCTGACAGGTACTTACACTGAAGCTTTCTTT.